These 10 T cell receptor beta chains share one sample of origin, sequenced in a study of blood T cells in healthy people across ages. A J-beta primer mix and a sample-barcoded 5' primer were used in a second PCR of roughly 6 to 11 cycles. TCRdb reprocessed the 5' RACE reads with MiXCR, giving one entry per CDR3 protein. Of about 570,000 distinct CDR3 sequences in the sample, 25% to 30% were seen once. The source material was blood. Every receptor here comes from a woman in her sixties or seventies in good health.

V and J are TRBV19 and TRBJ1-3; D is possibly TRBD1 (5 bases). The CDR3 runs to 14 residues. Germline values: CDR1 LNHDA, CDR2 SQIVND (reference sequence). V lost 6 bases and J lost 7, with 16 bases in between. The CDR3 spells CASSMVDTKNTIYF. In DNA, the CDR3 is TGTGCCAGTAGCATGGTGGACACGAAGAACACCATATATTTT.

The rearrangement links TRBV4-3 to TRBJ2-5; D unresolved. This CDR3 spans 14 amino acids. From germline, CDR1 is LGHNA and CDR2 YSLEER. With 2 bases removed from V and 5 bases from J, the gap between germline ends came to 12 bases. The CDR3 coding sequence is TGCGCCAGCAGCCAATCTTGGGCCGGGGAGACCCAGTACTTC. Amino acids: CASSQSWAGETQYF.

This clonotype appeared a few times. CDR3 in amino acids: CSAGPLANEQFF. The CDR3 DNA reads as TGCAGTGCTGGCCCACTAGCCAATGAGCAGTTCTTC. The chain recombines TRBV20-1 with TRBJ2-5; possible D gene TRBD2, 6 bases. The better agreement between TRBJ2-1 and the DNA end casts doubt on the J call. The CDR3 is 12 residues long. Looked up from germline, CDR1 is DFQATT and CDR2 is SNEGSKA (reference sequence).

This clonotype has more than one count but fewer than ten. V and J are TRBV5-1 and TRBJ1-2; TRBD1 aligns across 7 bases. V was pared by 1 base and J by 3 bases, with 6 bases of the junction left unmatched. This CDR3 has 15 amino acids. The germline gives CDR1 SGHRS, CDR2 YFSETQ. CDR3 loop: CASSLKGGEDYGYTF. The CDR3 nucleotides read TGCGCCAGCAGCTTGAAAGGGGGCGAAGACTATGGCTACACCTTC.

This clonotype was counted only a few times. V gene TRBV25-1 combines with J gene TRBJ2-3, with D possibly TRBD2 on 7 matching bases. Trimming removed 3 bases at V and 3 bases at J, with 13 bases between. The CDR3 extends over 15 amino acids. Per the germline V gene, CDR1 is MGHDK and CDR2 is SYGVNS. The CDR3 sequence is CASSDGGRRTDTQYF. The CDR3 DNA sequence: TGTGCCAGCAGTGACGGGGGGCGCCGGACAGATACGCAGTATTTT.

V and J are TRBV25-1 and TRBJ2-7; D may be TRBD1 (5 bases). Looked up from germline, CDR1 is MGHDK and CDR2 is SYGVNS. The CDR3 loop spans 13 amino acids. V lost 2 bases, J lost 6 bases, and 11 bases lay in between. CDR3 in amino acids: CASSEQGASEQYF. In DNA form, the CDR3 reads TGTGCCAGCAGTGAACAGGGTGCTAGCGAGCAGTACTTC.

The J gene is TRBJ2-3, the V gene TRBV7-2, with 11 bases fitting TRBD1. V trimming: 4 bases; J trimming: 3 bases; junction bases outside the gene matches: 6. The germline V gene has CDR1 SGHTA and CDR2 FQGNSA. This CDR3 is built from 16 residues. As DNA, the CDR3 is TGTGCCAGCAGCTATTGGGACAGGGGGAGGACAGATACGCAGTATTTT. The encoded protein is CASSYWDRGRTDTQYF.

This clonotype has a handful of counts. The chain links TRBV7-6 to TRBJ2-7; 7 bases fit TRBD1. V shed 6 bases, J shed 3 bases, and the junction held 5 bases outside the gene matches. This CDR3 is built from 13 residues. The V gene's germline CDR1 is SGHVS and CDR2 FNYEAQ. CDR3 DNA: TGTGCCAGCAGTCACGACAGGGACTACGAGCAGTACTTC. Its protein is CASSHDRDYEQYF.

J is TRBJ2-3 and V is TRBV27; TRBD2 aligns across 7 bases. V trimming: 6 bases; J trimming: 2 bases; junction bases outside the gene matches: 8. Germline V gene data show CDR1 as MNHEY and CDR2 as SMNVEV (reference sequence). CDR3 length: 15 residues. CDR3 region: CASRLGLSYTDTQYF. In nucleotides, the CDR3 is TGTGCCAGCAGATTGGGACTATCATACACAGATACGCAGTATTTT.

The chain carries TRBV5-1 and TRBJ2-5, with D hard to call. The CDR3 consists of 12 residues. CDR1 SGHRS and CDR2 YFSETQ come from the germline V gene. V lost 5 bases and J 3 bases, leaving 8 bases between the germline ends. CDR3 loop: CASRDPEETQYF. The CDR3 region has the DNA TGCGCCAGCAGGGACCCAGAAGAGACCCAGTACTTC.